This TCR beta chain was sequenced in a study of T cell responses to AZD1222 COVID-19 vaccine. Study-wide points: Baseline seropositivity occurred in only six AZD1222 recipients. There were vaccine-associated CD4 TCRs across spike, dominant at 160-218 and 743-854.

Method: immunoSEQ multiplex PCR; TCRdb's copy keeps in-frame clones and lacks some. Among roughly 93,000 clones listed, around 85% were seen once. The V gene lost 8 bases and the J gene lost 7 bases, with 17 bases spanning the gap. The length of the CDR3 is 13 residues. Germline V gene lookup returns CDR1 MNHEY and CDR2 SVGAGI. A note on this clone: Its specificity is unknown.

Sequencing was performed on peripheral blood, taken on day 0 of AZD1222 vaccination. The clonotype was recovered from an adult in good health. This chain joins TRBV6-5 and TRBJ1-2; D is ambiguous. CDR3 bases: TGTGCCAGCCACCCCTCAAAGTCGGGTGGCTACACCTTC. It encodes CASHPSKSGGYTF.